The 20 T cell receptor beta chains given below trace back to one sample, sequenced in a study of blood T cells in healthy people across ages. The use of a sample-barcoded 5' primer and a J-beta primer mix characterized a second PCR of roughly 6 to 11 cycles. A single record per CDR3 protein comes from TCRdb applying MiXCR to the 5' RACE reads. The table records roughly 2 million distinct CDR3 sequences, 49% of them present only once. The specimen sequenced was blood. These receptors came from a middle-aged woman in good health.

This clonotype was recorded a few times. The CDR3 here is CASSSLGLAGGNEQFF. The CDR3 DNA is TGTGCCAGCAGCTCCCTGGGACTAGCGGGGGGTAATGAGCAGTTCTTC. This chain joins TRBV7-9 and TRBJ2-1, with TRBD2 matching 15 bases. Germline V gene lookup returns CDR1 SEHNR and CDR2 FQNEAQ (reference sequence). The CDR3 has 16 amino acids. The junction had 5 bases not matched to a gene; V was cut back by 4 bases and J by 7 bases.

This clonotype was recorded a few times. The rearrangement uses TRBV5-1 and TRBJ2-2, with a possible D match to TRBD1 (5 bases). The germline V gene has CDR1 SGHRS and CDR2 YFSETQ. The CDR3 extends over 14 amino acids. V lost 0 bases and J 3 bases, leaving 6 bases between the germline ends. In DNA, the CDR3 is TGCGCCAGCAGCTTGGGACAGTACACCGGGGAGCTGTTTTTT. Amino acids: CASSLGQYTGELFF.

The gene calls are TRBV12-3 or TRBV12-4 and TRBJ1-2, with TRBD1 identical over 8 bases. CDR3 length equals 16 residues. V was pared by 6 bases and J by 2 bases, with 11 bases of the junction left unmatched. CDR3: CASSHPRTGRNYGYTF. The CDR3 region has the DNA TGTGCCAGCAGCCACCCTAGGACAGGGAGAAACTATGGCTACACCTTC.

A remark on this clonotype: A much more abundant neighbour one base away suggests this may be a read error. The chain is built from TRBV7-9 and TRBJ2-1, with TRBD2 matching over 8 bases. This CDR3 contains 16 residues. Germline CDR1 and CDR2: SEHNR and FQNEAQ (reference sequence). For the CDR3, the DNA is TGTGCCAGCAGCCAGCCCCCAGCGGGGGACTACAATGAGCGGTTCTTC. It yields the protein CASSQPPAGDYNERFF.

This chain uses TRBV6-2 or TRBV6-3 with TRBJ2-4; 8 bases align to TRBD1. Trimming at V came to 6 bases and at J to 0 bases, leaving 7 bases not matched to a gene. Germline V lookup: CDR1 MNHEY, CDR2 SVGEGT. This CDR3 spans 16 amino acids. This chain's CDR3 is CASSVTGELAKNIQYF. The CDR3 nucleotides read TGTGCCAGCAGCGTGACAGGGGAACTAGCCAAAAACATTCAGTACTTC.

The chain links TRBV11-2 to TRBJ2-2; 7 nucleotides agree with TRBD2. Germline lookup yields CDR1 SGHAT and CDR2 FQNNGV. The V and J ends lost 5 bases and 0 bases, in that order; junction bases with no gene match: 9. This CDR3 has 17 amino acids. CDR3 region: CASSPQGLPANTGELFF. For the CDR3, the DNA is TGTGCCAGCAGCCCCCAGGGACTACCCGCGAACACCGGGGAGCTGTTTTTT.

The J gene is TRBJ2-3, the V gene TRBV3-1, with 8 positions matching TRBD2. Germline CDR1 LGHDT, CDR2 YNNKEL (reference sequence). J lost 3 bases, V lost 2 bases, and 7 bases had no gene match. The CDR3 totals 16 residues. The CDR3 loop is CASSQQGGGLTDTQYF. The CDR3 nucleotides read TGTGCCAGCAGCCAACAGGGCGGGGGGCTTACAGATACGCAGTATTTT.

A note on this clonotype: The junction departs from the called germline gene at one end, perhaps through a read error. The chain couples TRBV27 to TRBJ2-5; D not resolved. This CDR3 region has 11 residues. CDR1 is MNHEY, CDR2 SMNVEV, per germline (reference sequence). The CDR3 sequence: CTSIRSGTQYF. The CDR3 DNA is TGTACCAGCATCCGGTCTGGGACCCAGTACTTC.

The chain joins TRBV6-6 to TRBJ1-5, with a possible D match to TRBD1 (6 bases). This CDR3 spans 16 amino acids. Germline V gives CDR1 MNHNY, CDR2 SVGAGI (reference sequence). The V gene lost 4 bases and the J gene lost 0 bases, with 13 bases spanning the gap. This chain's CDR3 is CASSSLTGSSNQPQHF. DNA of the CDR3: TGTGCCAGCAGTTCCTTGACAGGTAGTAGCAATCAGCCCCAGCATTTT.

V usage is TRBV14 and J usage is TRBJ1-2, with D tentatively TRBD1 (5 bases). Germline V lookup: CDR1 SGHDN, CDR2 FVKESK. V was trimmed by 0 bases and J by 3 bases, leaving 11 bases between them. This CDR3 contains 15 residues. CDR3 DNA sequence: TGTGCCAGCAGCCAAGATCAATTGGGGGACTATGGCTACACCTTC. Amino acids: CASSQDQLGDYGYTF.

This clonotype was recorded a few times. J is TRBJ1-2 and V is TRBV7-9; the D gene is possibly TRBD1 (6 bases). CDR1 and CDR2 from the germline V gene are SEHNR and FQNEAQ (reference sequence). Trimming shortened V by 3 bases and J by 6 bases, and 14 bases separated the two germline ends. The CDR3 is 14 residues long. The CDR3 region has the DNA TGTGCCAGCAGCTTCGCACAGGGAGTCGATGGCTACACCTTC. Protein: CASSFAQGVDGYTF.

This clonotype has just a few counts. The chain links TRBV7-2 to TRBJ2-6; unclear D gene. Germline loops: CDR1 SGHTA, CDR2 FQGNSA. V was pared by 5 bases and J by 12 bases, with 17 bases between. The CDR3 length is 14 residues. The CDR3 region is CASSQQKDGGVLTF. In nucleotides, the CDR3 is TGTGCCAGCAGCCAACAAAAAGACGGCGGCGTCCTGACTTTC. Supplemented by reference TRBV7-2 and TRBJ2-6, the full variable domain reads GAGVSQSPSNKVTEKGKDVELRCDPISGHTALYWYRQSLGQGLEFLIYFQGNSAPDKSGLPSDRFSAERTGGSVSTLTIQRTQQEDSAVYLCASSQQKDGGVLTFGAGSRLTVL.

This clonotype was detected once. V usage is TRBV6-5 and J usage is TRBJ2-1; D is unresolved. V was cut by 3 bases and J by 4 bases, with 10 bases left in between. The CDR3 is 14 residues long. CDR1 and CDR2 from the germline V gene are MNHEY and SVGAGI. Here the CDR3 DNA reads TGTGCCAGCAGTTATCAAGACAAGTACAATGAGCAGTTCTTC. It encodes CASSYQDKYNEQFF.

CDR3: CASSQAGRGSTDTQYF. The CDR3, as DNA: TGTGCCAGCAGCCAAGCCGGCAGAGGGAGCACAGATACGCAGTATTTT. This chain connects TRBV3-1 to TRBJ2-3, with D tentatively TRBD2 (5 bases). The V gene lost 1 base and the J gene lost 0 bases, with 11 bases spanning the gap. Germline V gives CDR1 LGHDT, CDR2 YNNKEL (reference sequence). The CDR3 covers 16 residues.

The chain recombines TRBV5-5 with TRBJ2-6; D may match TRBD1 or TRBD2 (5 bases each). The CDR3 covers 19 residues. Trimming shortened V by 3 bases and J by 0 bases, and 19 bases separated the two germline ends. Germline V gives CDR1 SGHKS, CDR2 YYEKEE (reference sequence). The CDR3 is CASSSTLQVGSSGANVLTF. The CDR3 DNA reads as TGTGCCAGCAGCTCAACCCTACAGGTTGGGAGCTCTGGGGCCAACGTCCTGACTTTC.

This clonotype appeared a few times. The chain combines TRBV5-1 with TRBJ2-1; TRBD2 agrees at 7 bases. In germline, CDR1 is SGHRS, CDR2 YFSETQ. The CDR3 consists of 14 residues. The ends lost 4 bases at V and 8 bases at J; junction bases unmatched: 9. CDR3 nucleotides: TGCGCCAGCAGCAAGGGACTTGCGGGGGATGAGCAGTTCTTC. Translated: CASSKGLAGDEQFF.

V usage is TRBV2 and J usage is TRBJ1-2; D unresolved. Germline V gene data show CDR1 as SNHLY and CDR2 as FYNNEI. V was trimmed by 2 bases and J by 4 bases, leaving 17 bases between them. This CDR3 is built from 16 residues. The CDR3 sequence is CASSESTEGLSYGYTF. Written as DNA, the CDR3 is TGTGCCAGCAGTGAAAGTACGGAGGGTTTAAGCTATGGCTACACCTTC.

This clonotype was found a few times. The chain joins TRBV10-3 to TRBJ2-7; TRBD1 or TRBD2 may be the D gene (5 bases each). This CDR3 has 12 amino acids. Germline CDR1 reads ENHRY; CDR2 reads SYGVKD. The germline V and J ends were trimmed by 3 bases and 6 bases, with 9 bases remaining between them. The CDR3 loop is CAISEKGTEQYF. Here the CDR3 DNA reads TGTGCCATCAGTGAAAAAGGGACCGAGCAGTACTTC.

This rearrangement joins TRBV15 to TRBJ2-5; possibly TRBD1 or TRBD2 for D (5 bases each). Trimming stripped 0 bases from V and 2 bases from J, with 13 bases between. This CDR3 region has 16 residues. Germline V lookup: CDR1 LNHNV, CDR2 YYDKDF (reference sequence). The CDR3 sequence is CATSREGVGSQETQYF. CDR3 bases: TGTGCCACCAGCAGAGAGGGGGTGGGATCTCAAGAGACCCAGTACTTC.

This clonotype was counted only a few times. In DNA form, the CDR3 reads TGCGCCAGCAGCGAAGGGACAGCCTTCAATGAGCAGTTCTTC. As protein: CASSEGTAFNEQFF. This rearrangement joins TRBV5-1 to TRBJ2-1, with TRBD1 identical over 7 bases. The CDR3 has 14 residues. V lost 4 bases and J lost 6; bases outside the gene matches: 7. Germline V gene sequence: CDR1 SGHRS, CDR2 YFSETQ.